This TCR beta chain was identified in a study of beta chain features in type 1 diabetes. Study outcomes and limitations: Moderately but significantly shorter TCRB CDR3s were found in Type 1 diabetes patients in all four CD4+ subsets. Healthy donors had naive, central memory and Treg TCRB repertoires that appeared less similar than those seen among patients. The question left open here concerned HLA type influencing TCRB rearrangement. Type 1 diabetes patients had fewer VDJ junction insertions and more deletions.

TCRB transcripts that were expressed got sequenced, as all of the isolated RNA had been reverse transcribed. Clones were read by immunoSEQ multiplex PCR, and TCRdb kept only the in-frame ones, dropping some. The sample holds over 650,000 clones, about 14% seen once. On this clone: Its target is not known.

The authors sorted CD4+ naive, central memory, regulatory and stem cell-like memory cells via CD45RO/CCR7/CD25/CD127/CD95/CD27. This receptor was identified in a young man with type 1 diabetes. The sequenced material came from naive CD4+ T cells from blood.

CDR3 loop: CAWSVTRTVGKVTEAFF. DNA for the CDR3: TGTGCCTGGAGTGTAACTCGGACGGTTGGGAAAGTGACTGAAGCTTTCTTT. The chain carries TRBV30 and TRBJ1-1; D is unresolved. Per the germline V gene, CDR1 is GTSNPN and CDR2 is SVGIG (reference sequence). With 0 bases removed from V and 5 bases from J, the gap between germline ends came to 22 bases. The length of the CDR3 is 17 residues. The complete variable domain, with remaining parts taken from reference TRBV30 and TRBJ1-1, reads SQTIHQWPATLVQPVGSPLSLECTVEGTSNPNLYWYRQAAGRGLQLLFYSVGIGQISSEVPQNLSASRPQDRQFILSSKKLLLSDSGFYLCAWSVTRTVGKVTEAFFGQGTRLTVV.